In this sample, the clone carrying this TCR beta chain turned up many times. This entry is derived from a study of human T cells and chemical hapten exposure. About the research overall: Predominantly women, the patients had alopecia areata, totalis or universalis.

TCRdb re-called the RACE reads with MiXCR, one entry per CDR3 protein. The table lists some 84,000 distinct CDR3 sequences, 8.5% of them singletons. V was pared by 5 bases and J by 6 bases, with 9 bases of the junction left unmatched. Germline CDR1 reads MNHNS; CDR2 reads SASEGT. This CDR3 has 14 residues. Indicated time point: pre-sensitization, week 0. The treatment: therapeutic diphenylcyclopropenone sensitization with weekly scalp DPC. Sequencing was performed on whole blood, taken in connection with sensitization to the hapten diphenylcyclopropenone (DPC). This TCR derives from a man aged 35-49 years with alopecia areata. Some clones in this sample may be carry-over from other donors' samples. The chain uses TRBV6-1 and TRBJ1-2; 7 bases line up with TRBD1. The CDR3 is CASSSLRGGNGYTF. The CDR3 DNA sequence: TGTGCCAGCAGTTCTCTCAGGGGGGGGAATGGCTACACCTTC.